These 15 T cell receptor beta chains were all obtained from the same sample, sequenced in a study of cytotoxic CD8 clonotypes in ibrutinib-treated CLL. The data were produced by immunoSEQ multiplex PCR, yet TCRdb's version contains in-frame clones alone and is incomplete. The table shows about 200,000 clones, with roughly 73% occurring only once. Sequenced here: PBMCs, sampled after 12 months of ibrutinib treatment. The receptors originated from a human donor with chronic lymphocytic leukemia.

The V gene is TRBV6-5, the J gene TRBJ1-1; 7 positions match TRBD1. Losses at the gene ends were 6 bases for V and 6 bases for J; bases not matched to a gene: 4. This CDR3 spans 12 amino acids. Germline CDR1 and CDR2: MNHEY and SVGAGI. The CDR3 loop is CASRTGFAEAFF. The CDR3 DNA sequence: TGTGCCAGCAGGACAGGGTTCGCTGAAGCTTTCTTT.

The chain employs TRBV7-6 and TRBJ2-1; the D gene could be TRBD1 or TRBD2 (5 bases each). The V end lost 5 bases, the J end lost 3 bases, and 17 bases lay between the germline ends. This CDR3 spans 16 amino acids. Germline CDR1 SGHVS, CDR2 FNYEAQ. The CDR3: CASSPPGVRGYNEQFF. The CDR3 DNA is TGTGCCAGCAGCCCCCCCGGGGTAAGGGGCTACAATGAGCAGTTCTTC.

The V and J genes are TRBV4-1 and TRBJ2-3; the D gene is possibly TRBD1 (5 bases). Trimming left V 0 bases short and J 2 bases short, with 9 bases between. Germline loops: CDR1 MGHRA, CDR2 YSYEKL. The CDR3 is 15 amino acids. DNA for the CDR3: TGCGCCAGCAGCCAAGATAGGGGTTCCACAGATACGCAGTATTTT. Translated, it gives CASSQDRGSTDTQYF.

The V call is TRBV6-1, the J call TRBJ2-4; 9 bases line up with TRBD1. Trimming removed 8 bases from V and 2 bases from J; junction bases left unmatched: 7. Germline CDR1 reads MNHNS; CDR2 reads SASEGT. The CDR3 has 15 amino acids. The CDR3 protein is CASCPGQGPKNIQYF. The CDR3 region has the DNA TGTGCCAGCTGTCCTGGACAGGGGCCCAAAAACATTCAGTACTTC.

CDR3 residues: CATSITGTQETQYF. CDR3 coding DNA: TGTGCCACCAGCATAACCGGGACACAAGAGACCCAGTACTTC. V usage is TRBV15 and J usage is TRBJ2-5, with D tentatively TRBD1 (6 bases). Germline V gene sequence: CDR1 LNHNV, CDR2 YYDKDF (reference sequence). Trimming removed 4 bases from V and 2 bases from J, with 11 bases in between. The CDR3 is 14 residues long.

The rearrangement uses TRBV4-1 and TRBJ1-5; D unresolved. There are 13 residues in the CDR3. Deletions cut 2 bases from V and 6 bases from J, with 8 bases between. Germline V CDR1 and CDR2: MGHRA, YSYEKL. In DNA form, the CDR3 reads TGCGCCAGCAGCCAACGAATTGGTCAGCCCCAGCATTTT. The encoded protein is CASSQRIGQPQHF.

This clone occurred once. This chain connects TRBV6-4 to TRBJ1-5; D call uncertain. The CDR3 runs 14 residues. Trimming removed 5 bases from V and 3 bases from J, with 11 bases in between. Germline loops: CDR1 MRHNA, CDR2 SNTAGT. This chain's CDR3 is CASSMQAHNQPQHF. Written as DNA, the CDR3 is TGTGCCAGCAGTATGCAGGCCCACAATCAGCCCCAGCATTTT.

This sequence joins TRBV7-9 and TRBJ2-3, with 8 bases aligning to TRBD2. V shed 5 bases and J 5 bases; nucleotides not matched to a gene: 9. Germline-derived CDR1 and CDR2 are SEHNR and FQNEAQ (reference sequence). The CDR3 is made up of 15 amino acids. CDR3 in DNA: TGTGCCAGCAGCATACCGAGCGGGAGCGGAGATACGCAGTATTTT. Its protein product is CASSIPSGSGDTQYF.

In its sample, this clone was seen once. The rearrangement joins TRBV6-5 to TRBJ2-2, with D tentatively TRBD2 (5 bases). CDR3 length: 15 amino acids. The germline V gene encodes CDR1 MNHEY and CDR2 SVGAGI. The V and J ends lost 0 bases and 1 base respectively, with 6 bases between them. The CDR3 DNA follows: TGTGCCAGCAGTTACTCTAGCGTGAACACCGGGGAGCTGTTTTTT. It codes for CASSYSSVNTGELFF.

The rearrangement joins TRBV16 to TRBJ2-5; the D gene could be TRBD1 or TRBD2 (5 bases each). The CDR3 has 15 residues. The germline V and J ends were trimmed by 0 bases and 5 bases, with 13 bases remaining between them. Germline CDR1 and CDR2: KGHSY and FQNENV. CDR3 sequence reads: CASSQSGVSWETQYF. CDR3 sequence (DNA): TGTGCCAGCAGCCAATCGGGGGTCAGTTGGGAGACCCAGTACTTC. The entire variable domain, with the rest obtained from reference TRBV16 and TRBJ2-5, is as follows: GEEVAQTPKHLVRGEGQKAKLYCAPIKGHSYVFWYQQVLKNEFKFLISFQNENVFDETGMPKERFSAKCLPNSPCSLEIQATKLEDSAVYFCASSQSGVSWETQYFGPGTRLLVL.

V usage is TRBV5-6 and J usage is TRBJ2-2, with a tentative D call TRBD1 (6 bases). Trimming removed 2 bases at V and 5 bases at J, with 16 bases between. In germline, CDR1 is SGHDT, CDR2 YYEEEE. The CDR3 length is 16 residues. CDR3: CASSLSAGDATGELFF. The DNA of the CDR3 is TGTGCCAGCAGCTTATCGGCAGGGGATGCGACCGGGGAGCTGTTTTTT.

The CDR3: CASARPPGANEQFF. The CDR3, as DNA: TGTGCCAGCGCCCGGCCCCCAGGCGCCAATGAGCAGTTCTTC. This chain connects TRBV2 to TRBJ2-1; D gene ambiguous. Trimming stripped 8 bases from V and 6 bases from J, with 17 bases between. This CDR3 comprises 14 residues. Germline loops: CDR1 SNHLY, CDR2 FYNNEI. Full variable domain (outside the CDR3, taken from reference TRBV2 and TRBJ2-1): EPEVTQTPSHQVTQMGQEVILRCVPISNHLYFYWYRQILGQKVEFLVSFYNNEISEKSEIFDDQFSVERPDGSNFTLKIRSTKLEDSAMYFCASARPPGANEQFFGPGTRLTVL.

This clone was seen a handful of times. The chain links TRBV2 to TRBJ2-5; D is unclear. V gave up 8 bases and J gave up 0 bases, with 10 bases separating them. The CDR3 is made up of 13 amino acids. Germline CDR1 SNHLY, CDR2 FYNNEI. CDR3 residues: CASVEENQETQYF. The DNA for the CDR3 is TGTGCCAGCGTCGAGGAGAACCAAGAGACCCAGTACTTC.

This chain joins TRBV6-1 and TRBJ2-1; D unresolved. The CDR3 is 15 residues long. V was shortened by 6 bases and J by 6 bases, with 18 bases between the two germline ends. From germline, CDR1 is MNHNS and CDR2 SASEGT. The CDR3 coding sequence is TGTGCCAGCAGACCTCTGCGGCTTTCAGTCAATGAGCAGTTCTTC. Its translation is CASRPLRLSVNEQFF.

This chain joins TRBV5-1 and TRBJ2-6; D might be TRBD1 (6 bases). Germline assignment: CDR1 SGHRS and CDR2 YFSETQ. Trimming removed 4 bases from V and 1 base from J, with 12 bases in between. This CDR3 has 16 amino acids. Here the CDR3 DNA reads TGCGCCAGCAGCCCGTCAACAGGGTCTGGGGCCAACGTCCTGACTTTC. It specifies CASSPSTGSGANVLTF.